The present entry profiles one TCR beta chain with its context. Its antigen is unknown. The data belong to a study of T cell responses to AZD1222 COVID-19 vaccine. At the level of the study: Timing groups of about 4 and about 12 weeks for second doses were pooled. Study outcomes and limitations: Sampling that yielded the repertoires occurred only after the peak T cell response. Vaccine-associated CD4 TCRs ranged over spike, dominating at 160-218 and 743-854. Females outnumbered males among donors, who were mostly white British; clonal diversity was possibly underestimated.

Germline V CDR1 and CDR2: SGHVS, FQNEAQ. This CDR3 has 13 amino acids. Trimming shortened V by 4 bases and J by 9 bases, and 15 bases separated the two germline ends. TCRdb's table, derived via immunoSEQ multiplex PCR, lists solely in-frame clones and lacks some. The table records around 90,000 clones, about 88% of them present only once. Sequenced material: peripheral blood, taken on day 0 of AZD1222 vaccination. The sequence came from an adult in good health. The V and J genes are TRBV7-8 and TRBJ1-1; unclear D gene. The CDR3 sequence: CASSSTDSSQAFF. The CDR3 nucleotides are TGTGCCAGCAGCTCCACAGATTCCTCTCAAGCTTTCTTT.